The 28 T cell receptor beta chains presented below share a single source sample, sequenced in a study of T cell changes during pregnancy in multiple sclerosis. Method: immunoSEQ multiplex PCR; TCRdb's copy keeps in-frame clones and lacks some. The sample consists of some 60,000 clones, about nine tenths of them appearing once. The source was peripheral blood, collected in the first trimester of pregnancy. The receptor set was obtained from a female donor in good health, enrolled as a control in a pregnancy study.

CDR3 DNA sequence: TGCAGCGTTGAGGACAGTAACGAAGGCTACACCTTC. Protein sequence: CSVEDSNEGYTF. V and J are TRBV29-1 and TRBJ1-2; D is possibly TRBD1 (6 bases). V was trimmed by 3 bases and J by 8 bases, leaving 13 bases between them. The CDR3 runs to 12 residues. CDR1 is SQVTM and CDR2 is ANQGSEA in the germline V gene.

This CDR3 is CASTSTGGAYNEQFF. CDR3 DNA: TGTGCCAGTACCTCAACAGGGGGGGCCTACAATGAGCAGTTCTTC. This chain links TRBV19 with TRBJ2-1; D is possibly TRBD1 (8 bases). Germline-derived CDR1 and CDR2 are LNHDA and SQIVND (reference sequence). V dropped 7 bases and J dropped 2 bases, with 15 bases sitting between them. This CDR3 region has 15 residues.

As concerns this clone: This sample includes further DNA sequences coding for the same CDR3. V is TRBV27 and J is TRBJ2-7; 10 bases fit TRBD1. J lost 4 bases, V lost 2 bases, and 2 bases had no gene match. This CDR3 is built from 14 residues. Per germline, CDR1 MNHEY and CDR2 SMNVEV (reference sequence). Here the CDR3 reads CASSLRDRGYEQYF. The CDR3 nucleotides read TGTGCCAGCAGTTTAAGGGACAGGGGTTACGAGCAGTACTTC.

The chain recombines TRBV14 with TRBJ1-2; D not resolved. The CDR3 runs to 13 residues. The V end was cut by 5 bases, the J end by 10 bases, with 17 bases between. Looked up from germline, CDR1 is SGHDN and CDR2 is FVKESK. This CDR3 reads CASSFAGIPFYTF. In DNA, the CDR3 is TGTGCCAGCAGCTTTGCCGGGATCCCCTTCTACACCTTC.

The chain carries TRBV7-9 and TRBJ2-4; tentative D call: TRBD1 (6 bases). The germline gives CDR1 SEHNR, CDR2 FQNEAQ (reference sequence). The length of the CDR3 is 15 residues. Trimming shortened V by 5 bases and J by 10 bases, and 21 bases separated the two germline ends. The CDR3 DNA reads as TGTGCCAGCAGCCCCCCCCGGGACACTCTAGGGATTCAGTACTTC. Its translation: CASSPPRDTLGIQYF.

This rearrangement joins TRBV6-1 to TRBJ1-1; 7 nucleotides agree with TRBD1. The CDR3 contains 14 residues. The trim removed 4 bases at V and 1 base at J, leaving 3 bases unmatched. CDR1 is MNHNS, CDR2 SASEGT, per germline. This CDR3 reads CASSAWTGNTEAFF. The CDR3 bases are TGTGCCAGCAGTGCCTGGACAGGGAACACTGAAGCTTTCTTT.

The chain uses TRBV7-2 and TRBJ2-5, with D perhaps TRBD2 (6 bases). The CDR3 has 14 amino acids. Germline V gene data show CDR1 as SGHTA and CDR2 as FQGNSA. V was trimmed by 5 bases and J by 5 bases, leaving 15 bases between them. The DNA for the CDR3 is TGTGCCAGCAGCCCCCGACTAGGACGGGAGACCCAGTACTTC. This translates into CASSPRLGRETQYF.

The rearrangement uses TRBV16 and TRBJ1-5, with D unresolved. Germline loops: CDR1 KGHSY, CDR2 FQNENV. With 2 bases removed from V and 4 bases from J, the gap between germline ends came to 12 bases. This CDR3 comprises 15 residues. Here the CDR3 DNA reads TGTGCCAGCAGCCAACCGACCCGGGGAAATCAGCCCCAGCATTTT. Amino acids: CASSQPTRGNQPQHF. Using reference TRBV16 and TRBJ1-5 for the parts outside the CDR3, the full variable domain is GEEVAQTPKHLVRGEGQKAKLYCAPIKGHSYVFWYQQVLKNEFKFLISFQNENVFDETGMPKERFSAKCLPNSPCSLEIQATKLEDSAVYFCASSQPTRGNQPQHFGDGTRLSIL.

The J gene is TRBJ2-6, the V gene TRBV27; D is perhaps TRBD2 (5 bases). V lost 5 bases and J lost 1, with 9 bases in between. This CDR3 is built from 15 residues. Germline CDR1 reads MNHEY; CDR2 reads SMNVEV (reference sequence). The CDR3 region is CASSPWESGANVLTF. The CDR3 bases are TGTGCCAGCAGTCCCTGGGAGTCTGGGGCCAACGTCCTGACTTTC.

This clone was seen once. The chain has TRBV19 and TRBJ2-6; TRBD1 aligns across 7 bases. Germline V gene sequence: CDR1 LNHDA, CDR2 SQIVND (reference sequence). The ends lost 4 bases at V and 0 bases at J; junction bases unmatched: 3. The CDR3 is 16 amino acids. Here the CDR3 reads CASSKQGISGANVLTF. For the CDR3, the DNA is TGTGCCAGTAGTAAACAGGGGATCTCTGGGGCCAACGTCCTGACTTTC.

The chain has TRBV30 and TRBJ1-2; D might be TRBD1 (6 bases). Germline V gives CDR1 GTSNPN, CDR2 SVGIG (reference sequence). The CDR3 length is 14 residues. V lost 7 bases, J lost 0 bases, and 15 bases lay in between. Here the CDR3 reads CASGAGKANYGYTF. The DNA of the CDR3 is TGTGCCTCAGGGGCCGGGAAAGCTAACTATGGCTACACCTTC.

V gene TRBV7-9 combines with J gene TRBJ2-1; no clear D gene. CDR1 is SEHNR, CDR2 FQNEAQ, per germline (reference sequence). V lost 1 base and J lost 8, with 3 bases in between. This CDR3 has 11 amino acids. The DNA of the CDR3 is TGTGCCAGCAGCTTAGGAGATGAGCAGTTCTTC. The encoded protein is CASSLGDEQFF.

The table lists this clone with a count of one. Sequence at one end of the junction differs from germline and may be a read error. The chain uses TRBV28 and TRBJ2-7, with 10 bases identical to TRBD1. The CDR3 consists of 15 residues. Germline-derived CDR1 and CDR2 are MDHEN and SYDVKM. CDR3 bases: TGTGCCAGCAGTTCCTGGACAGGGGGGTCCTCCGAGCAGTACTTC. The encoded protein is CASSSWTGGSSEQYF.

The rearrangement joins TRBV30 to TRBJ2-5, with D uncertain. Germline V CDR1 and CDR2: GTSNPN, SVGIG (reference sequence). This CDR3 is 11 amino acids long. V gave up 0 bases and J gave up 5 bases, with 4 bases separating them. CDR3 sequence: CAWSVSETQYF. The CDR3 DNA sequence: TGTGCCTGGAGTGTCAGTGAGACCCAGTACTTC.

This chain connects TRBV4-1 to TRBJ2-7, with 10 bases matching TRBD2. Trimming at V came to 1 base and at J to 0 bases, leaving 3 bases not matched to a gene. CDR1 and CDR2 from the germline V gene are MGHRA and YSYEKL. This CDR3 has 16 amino acids. The CDR3 reads CASSQGLAGASYEQYF. In DNA form, the CDR3 reads TGCGCCAGCAGCCAAGGACTAGCGGGCGCCTCCTACGAGCAGTACTTC.

The chain has TRBV7-9 and TRBJ2-1; 9 nucleotides agree with TRBD2. This CDR3 is 16 amino acids long. Losses at the gene ends were 3 bases for V and 8 bases for J; bases not matched to a gene: 11. Per germline, CDR1 SEHNR and CDR2 FQNEAQ (reference sequence). This chain's CDR3 is CASSFPLGGGADEQFF. CDR3 DNA: TGTGCCAGCAGCTTTCCGCTCGGCGGGGGGGCCGATGAGCAGTTCTTC.

The J gene is TRBJ2-5, the V gene TRBV29-1; weak D call: TRBD1 (6 bases). From germline, CDR1 is SQVTM and CDR2 ANQGSEA. CDR3 length equals 11 residues. Trimming took 8 bases from V and 5 from J, leaving 12 bases between them. CDR3 sequence: CSIRGRETQYF. DNA for the CDR3: TGCAGCATCAGGGGTCGGGAGACCCAGTACTTC.

The chain links TRBV27 to TRBJ2-7, with 9 bases that match TRBD2. The germline V gene encodes CDR1 MNHEY and CDR2 SMNVEV (reference sequence). The CDR3 consists of 19 residues. V lost 0 bases and J lost 0; bases outside the gene matches: 12. CDR3 coding DNA: TGTGCCAGCAGTTTATCCCGGGGTAGCGGGAGCCGTAGCTCCTACGAGCAGTACTTC. Translation gives CASSLSRGSGSRSSYEQYF.

V usage is TRBV27 and J usage is TRBJ2-2; D not certain. Germline lookup yields CDR1 MNHEY and CDR2 SMNVEV (reference sequence). The CDR3 contains 14 residues. V was shortened by 8 bases and J by 5 bases, with 15 bases between the two germline ends. The CDR3 loop is CASARAEETGELFF. In DNA form, the CDR3 reads TGTGCCAGCGCTAGAGCTGAGGAAACCGGGGAGCTGTTTTTT.

The chain links TRBV9 to TRBJ1-6; D possibly corresponds to TRBD1 (5 bases). Trimming removed 3 bases from V and 5 bases from J, with 9 bases in between. CDR1 is SGDLS and CDR2 is YYNGEE in the germline V gene. The CDR3 runs to 14 residues. In nucleotides, the CDR3 is TGTGCCAGCAGCGCCAGACAGAATAATTCACCCCTCCACTTT. Amino acid sequence: CASSARQNNSPLHF.

V usage is TRBV6-1 and J usage is TRBJ2-7, with 7 bases that match TRBD2. From germline, CDR1 is MNHNS and CDR2 SASEGT. The CDR3 totals 15 residues. With 3 bases clipped from V and 2 bases from J, the junction kept 7 bases outside the gene matches. CDR3 sequence: CASSELAENTYEQYF. The CDR3, as DNA: TGTGCCAGCAGTGAGCTAGCGGAGAATACCTACGAGCAGTACTTC.

The chain carries TRBV28 and TRBJ1-2; 10 nucleotides match TRBD1. The CDR3 runs 15 residues. Germline lookup yields CDR1 MDHEN and CDR2 SYDVKM. J was trimmed by 2 bases and V by 4 bases; bases with no gene match: 4. CDR3 sequence (DNA): TGTGCCAGCAGTTCAGAGGGACAGGGGAACTATGGCTACACCTTC. This gives the protein CASSSEGQGNYGYTF.

This rearrangement joins TRBV30 to TRBJ2-7, with TRBD1 matching 10 bases. The germline gives CDR1 GTSNPN, CDR2 SVGIG (reference sequence). This CDR3 is built from 14 residues. Germline trimming cut 2 bases from V and 7 bases from J; bases unmatched to any gene: 8. CDR3 in DNA: TGTGCCTGGAGTATCGGACAGGGGGAGCAAGAGCAGTACTTC. Protein product: CAWSIGQGEQEQYF.

The chain couples TRBV5-1 to TRBJ2-6; 7 bases are a match to TRBD2. V lost 0 bases to trimming and J lost 0 bases; unmatched junction nucleotides: 3. This CDR3 is 17 amino acids long. Germline CDR1 reads SGHRS; CDR2 reads YFSETQ. The chain's CDR3 is CASSLGPGGSGANVLTF. CDR3 DNA: TGCGCCAGCAGCTTGGGTCCGGGGGGCTCTGGGGCCAACGTCCTGACTTTC. Looking up the rest from reference TRBV5-1 and TRBJ2-6 gives the full variable domain: KAGVTQTPRYLIKTRGQQVTLSCSPISGHRSVSWYQQTPGQGLQFLFEYFSETQRNKGNFPGRFSGRQFSNSRSEMNVSTLELGDSALYLCASSLGPGGSGANVLTFGAGSRLTVL.

The genes are TRBV9 and TRBJ1-1; D might be TRBD1 (5 bases). The CDR3 has 13 amino acids. V lost 3 bases and J lost 5, with 11 bases in between. Germline V gives CDR1 SGDLS, CDR2 YYNGEE. DNA for the CDR3: TGTGCCAGCAGCGGGGTGGGGGGTACTGAAGCTTTCTTT. This encodes CASSGVGGTEAFF.

This sequence joins TRBV12-5 and TRBJ1-2; no clear D gene. The length of the CDR3 is 14 residues. V lost 2 bases and J lost 1, with 8 bases in between. The V gene's germline CDR1 is LGHNT and CDR2 FRNRAP. This CDR3 reads CASGLSPNNYGYTF. CDR3 sequence (DNA): TGTGCTAGTGGTTTGTCCCCAAATAACTATGGCTACACCTTC.

The chain carries TRBV27 and TRBJ1-1; D is possibly TRBD1 (5 bases). Trimming took off 6 bases at V and 6 bases at J, with 8 bases between the two ends. This CDR3 is built from 11 residues. From germline, CDR1 is MNHEY and CDR2 SMNVEV (reference sequence). In nucleotides, the CDR3 is TGTGCCAGCAGCCAGGGTGCTGAAGCTTTCTTT. Protein: CASSQGAEAFF.

The chain uses TRBV29-1 and TRBJ2-1; a weak D match, TRBD2 (5 bases). The germline V gene has CDR1 SQVTM and CDR2 ANQGSEA. This CDR3 is 15 amino acids long. V gave up 3 bases and J gave up 0 bases, with 12 bases separating them. CDR3 sequence (DNA): TGCAGCGTTGAGGGAGCCGAGAGCTCCTACAATGAGCAGTTCTTC. It translates to CSVEGAESSYNEQFF.